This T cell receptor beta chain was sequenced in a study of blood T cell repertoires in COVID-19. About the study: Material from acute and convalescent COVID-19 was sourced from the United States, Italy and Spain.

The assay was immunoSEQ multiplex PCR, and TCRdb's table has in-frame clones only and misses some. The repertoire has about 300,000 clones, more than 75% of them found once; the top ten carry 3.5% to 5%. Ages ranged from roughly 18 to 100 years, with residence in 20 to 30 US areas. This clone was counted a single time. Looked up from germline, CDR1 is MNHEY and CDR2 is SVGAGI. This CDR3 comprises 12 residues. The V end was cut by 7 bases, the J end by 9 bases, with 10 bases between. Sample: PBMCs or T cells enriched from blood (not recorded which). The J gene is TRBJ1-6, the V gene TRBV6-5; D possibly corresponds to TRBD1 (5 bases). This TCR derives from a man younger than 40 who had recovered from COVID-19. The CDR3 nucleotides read TGTGCCAGCATTCTCGGGGGTTCACCCCTCCACTTT. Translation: CASILGGSPLHF.